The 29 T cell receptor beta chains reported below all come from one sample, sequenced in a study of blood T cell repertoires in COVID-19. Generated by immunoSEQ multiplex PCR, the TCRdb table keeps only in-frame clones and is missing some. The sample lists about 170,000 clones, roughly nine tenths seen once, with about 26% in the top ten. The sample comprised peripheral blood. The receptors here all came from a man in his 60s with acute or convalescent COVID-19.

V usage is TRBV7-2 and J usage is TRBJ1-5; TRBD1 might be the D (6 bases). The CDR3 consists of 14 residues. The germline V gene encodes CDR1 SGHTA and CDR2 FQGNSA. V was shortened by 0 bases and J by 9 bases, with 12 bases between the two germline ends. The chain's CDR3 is CASSLATGAGPQHF. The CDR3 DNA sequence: TGTGCCAGCAGCTTAGCGACAGGCGCAGGGCCCCAGCATTTT.

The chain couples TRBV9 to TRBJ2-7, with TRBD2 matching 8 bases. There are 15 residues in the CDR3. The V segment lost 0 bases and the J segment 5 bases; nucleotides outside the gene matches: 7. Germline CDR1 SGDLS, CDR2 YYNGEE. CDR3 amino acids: CASSVEGLVSDEQYF. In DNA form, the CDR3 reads TGTGCCAGCAGCGTAGAGGGACTAGTTAGCGACGAGCAGTACTTC.

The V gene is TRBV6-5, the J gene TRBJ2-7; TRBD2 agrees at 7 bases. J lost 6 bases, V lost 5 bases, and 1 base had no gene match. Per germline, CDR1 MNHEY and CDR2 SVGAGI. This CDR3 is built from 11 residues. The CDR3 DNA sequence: TGTGCCAGCAGTACGGGGGGCGAGCAGTACTTC. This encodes CASSTGGEQYF.

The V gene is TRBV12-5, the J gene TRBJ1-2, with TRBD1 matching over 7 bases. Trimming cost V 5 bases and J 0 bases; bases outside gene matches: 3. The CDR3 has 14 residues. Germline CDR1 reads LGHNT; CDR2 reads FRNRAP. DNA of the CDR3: TGTGCTAGTGGTCCGGGACAGCCTAACTATGGCTACACCTTC. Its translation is CASGPGQPNYGYTF.

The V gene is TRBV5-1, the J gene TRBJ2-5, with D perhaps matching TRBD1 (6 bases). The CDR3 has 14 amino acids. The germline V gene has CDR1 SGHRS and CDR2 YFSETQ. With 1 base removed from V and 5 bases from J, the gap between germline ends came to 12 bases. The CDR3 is CASSLTGLWETQYF. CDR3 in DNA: TGCGCCAGCAGCTTGACAGGGCTCTGGGAGACCCAGTACTTC.

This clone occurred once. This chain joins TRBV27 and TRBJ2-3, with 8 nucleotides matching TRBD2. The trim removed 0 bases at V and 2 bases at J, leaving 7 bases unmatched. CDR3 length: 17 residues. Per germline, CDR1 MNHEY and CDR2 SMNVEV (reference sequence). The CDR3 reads CASSLSFSGVFTDTQYF. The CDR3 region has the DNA TGTGCCAGCAGTTTATCATTTAGCGGGGTGTTCACAGATACGCAGTATTTT.

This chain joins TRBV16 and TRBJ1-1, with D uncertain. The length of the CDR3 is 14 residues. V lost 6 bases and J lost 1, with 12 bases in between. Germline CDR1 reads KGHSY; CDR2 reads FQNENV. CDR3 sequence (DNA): TGTGCCAGCAGACAACGTGACACGAACACTGAAGCTTTCTTT. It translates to CASRQRDTNTEAFF.

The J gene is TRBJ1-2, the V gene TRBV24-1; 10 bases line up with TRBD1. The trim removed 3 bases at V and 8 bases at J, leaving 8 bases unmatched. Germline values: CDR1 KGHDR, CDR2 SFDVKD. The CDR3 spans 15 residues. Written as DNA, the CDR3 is TGTGCCACCAGTGATGAAGGACAGGGGGTAATGGGCTACACCTTC. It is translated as CATSDEGQGVMGYTF.

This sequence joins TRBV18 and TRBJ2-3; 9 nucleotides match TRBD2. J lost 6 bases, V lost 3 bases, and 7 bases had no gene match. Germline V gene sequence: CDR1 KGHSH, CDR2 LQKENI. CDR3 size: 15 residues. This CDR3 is CASSPLSGSGDTQYF. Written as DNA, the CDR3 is TGTGCCAGCTCACCCCTTAGCGGGAGTGGGGATACGCAGTATTTT.

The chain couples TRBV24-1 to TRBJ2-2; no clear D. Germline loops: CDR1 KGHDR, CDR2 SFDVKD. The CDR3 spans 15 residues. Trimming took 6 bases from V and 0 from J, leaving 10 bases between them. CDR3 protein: CATSTSAANTGELFF. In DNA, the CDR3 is TGTGCCACCAGTACTTCTGCGGCGAACACCGGGGAGCTGTTTTTT.

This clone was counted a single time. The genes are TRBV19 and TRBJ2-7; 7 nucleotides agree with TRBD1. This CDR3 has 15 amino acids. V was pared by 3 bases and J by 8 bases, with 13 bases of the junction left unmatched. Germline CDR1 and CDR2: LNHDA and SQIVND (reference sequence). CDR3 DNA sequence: TGTGCCAGTAGTATCTCCGGGACAGATTACGACCAGCAGTACGTC. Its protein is CASSISGTDYDQQYV.

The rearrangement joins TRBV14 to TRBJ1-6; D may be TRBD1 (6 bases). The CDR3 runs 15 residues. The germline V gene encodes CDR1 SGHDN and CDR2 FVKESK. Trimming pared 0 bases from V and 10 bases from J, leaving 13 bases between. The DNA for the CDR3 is TGTGCCAGCAGCCAAGAGACAGGCTATAGATCACCCCTCCACTTT. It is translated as CASSQETGYRSPLHF.

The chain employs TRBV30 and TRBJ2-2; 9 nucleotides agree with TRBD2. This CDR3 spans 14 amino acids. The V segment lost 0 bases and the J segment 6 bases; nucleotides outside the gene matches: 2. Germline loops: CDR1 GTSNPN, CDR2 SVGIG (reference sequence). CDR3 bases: TGTGCCTGGAGTGTAGCTAGCGGGGCCGGGGAGCTGTTTTTT. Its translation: CAWSVASGAGELFF.

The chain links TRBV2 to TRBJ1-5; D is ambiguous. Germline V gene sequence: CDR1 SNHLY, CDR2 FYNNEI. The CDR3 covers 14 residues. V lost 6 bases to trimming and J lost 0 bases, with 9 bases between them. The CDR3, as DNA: TGTGCCAGCAGCTCCTATTATAGCAATCAGCCCCAGCATTTT. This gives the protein CASSSYYSNQPQHF.

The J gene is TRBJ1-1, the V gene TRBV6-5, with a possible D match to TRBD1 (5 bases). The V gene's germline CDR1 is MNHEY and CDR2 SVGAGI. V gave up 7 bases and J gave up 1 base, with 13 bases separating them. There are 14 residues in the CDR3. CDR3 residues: CASTTGRGNTEAFF. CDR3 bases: TGTGCCAGCACCACGGGGAGGGGGAACACTGAAGCTTTCTTT.

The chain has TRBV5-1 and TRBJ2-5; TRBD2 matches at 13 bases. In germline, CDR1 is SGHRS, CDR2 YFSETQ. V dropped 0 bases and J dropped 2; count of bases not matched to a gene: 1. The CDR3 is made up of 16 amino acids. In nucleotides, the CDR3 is TGCGCCAGCAGCTTGGCACTAGCGGGGGGGCAAGAGACCCAGTACTTC. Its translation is CASSLALAGGQETQYF.

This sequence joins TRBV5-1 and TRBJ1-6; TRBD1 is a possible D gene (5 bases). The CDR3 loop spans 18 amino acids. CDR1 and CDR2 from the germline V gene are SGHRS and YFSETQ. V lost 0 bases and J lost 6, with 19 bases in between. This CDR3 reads CASSLAGQGLTSNSPLHF. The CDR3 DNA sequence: TGCGCCAGCAGCTTGGCCGGGCAGGGTCTTACTTCTAATTCACCCCTCCACTTT.

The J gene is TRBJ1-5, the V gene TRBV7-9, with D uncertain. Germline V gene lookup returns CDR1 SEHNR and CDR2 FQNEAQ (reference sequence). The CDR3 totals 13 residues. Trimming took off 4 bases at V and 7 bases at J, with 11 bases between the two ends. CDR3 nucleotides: TGTGCCAGCAGCTGGGAGTCGGGCCAGCCCCAGCATTTT. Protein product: CASSWESGQPQHF.

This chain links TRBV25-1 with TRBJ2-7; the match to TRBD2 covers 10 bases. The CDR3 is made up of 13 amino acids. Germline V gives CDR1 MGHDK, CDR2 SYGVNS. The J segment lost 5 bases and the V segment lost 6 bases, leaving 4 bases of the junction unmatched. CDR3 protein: CASSGTSDNEQYF. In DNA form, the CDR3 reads TGTGCCAGCAGCGGGACTAGCGACAACGAGCAGTACTTC.

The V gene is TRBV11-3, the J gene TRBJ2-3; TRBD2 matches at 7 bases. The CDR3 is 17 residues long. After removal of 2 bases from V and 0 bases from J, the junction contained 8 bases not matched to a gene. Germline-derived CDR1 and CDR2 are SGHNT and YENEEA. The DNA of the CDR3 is TGTGCCAGCAGCTTAAGATCGGGAGGTGCTAGCACAGATACGCAGTATTTT. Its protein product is CASSLRSGGASTDTQYF.

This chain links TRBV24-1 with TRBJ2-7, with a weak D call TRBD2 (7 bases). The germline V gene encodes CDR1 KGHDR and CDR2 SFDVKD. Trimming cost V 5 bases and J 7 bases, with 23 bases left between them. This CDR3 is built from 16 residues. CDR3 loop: CATSGKDSGGYVEQYF. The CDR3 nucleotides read TGTGCCACCAGTGGGAAGGATTCGGGGGGCTACGTAGAGCAGTACTTC.

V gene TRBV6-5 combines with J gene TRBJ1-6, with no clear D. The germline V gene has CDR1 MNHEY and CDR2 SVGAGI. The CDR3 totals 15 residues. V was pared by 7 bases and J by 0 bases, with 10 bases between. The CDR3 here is CASMHWSSYNSPLHF. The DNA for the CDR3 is TGTGCCAGCATGCATTGGAGCTCCTATAATTCACCCCTCCACTTT.

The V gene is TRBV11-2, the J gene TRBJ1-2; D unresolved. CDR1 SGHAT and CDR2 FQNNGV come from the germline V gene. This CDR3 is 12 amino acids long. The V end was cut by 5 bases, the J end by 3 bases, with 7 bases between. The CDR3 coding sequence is TGTGCCAGCAGCCATGCGGACTATGGCTACACCTTC. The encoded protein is CASSHADYGYTF.

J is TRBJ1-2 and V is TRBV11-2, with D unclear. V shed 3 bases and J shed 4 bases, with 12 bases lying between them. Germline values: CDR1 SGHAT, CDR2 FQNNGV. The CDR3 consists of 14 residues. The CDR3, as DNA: TGTGCCAGCAGCTTCGGACGGGGAGTCTATGGCTACACCTTC. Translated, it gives CASSFGRGVYGYTF.

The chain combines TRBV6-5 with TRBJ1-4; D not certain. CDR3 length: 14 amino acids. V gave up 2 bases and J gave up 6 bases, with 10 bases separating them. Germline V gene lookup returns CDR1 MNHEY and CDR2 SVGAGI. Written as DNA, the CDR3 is TGTGCCAGCAGTTACAGTGAAATAGATGAAAAACTGTTTTTT. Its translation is CASSYSEIDEKLFF.

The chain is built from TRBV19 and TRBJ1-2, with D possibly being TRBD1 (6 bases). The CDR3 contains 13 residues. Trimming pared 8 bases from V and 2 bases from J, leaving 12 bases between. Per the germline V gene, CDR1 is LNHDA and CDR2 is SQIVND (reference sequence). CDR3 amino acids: CASDEGGNYGYTF. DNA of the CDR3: TGTGCCAGTGATGAGGGGGGGAACTATGGCTACACCTTC.

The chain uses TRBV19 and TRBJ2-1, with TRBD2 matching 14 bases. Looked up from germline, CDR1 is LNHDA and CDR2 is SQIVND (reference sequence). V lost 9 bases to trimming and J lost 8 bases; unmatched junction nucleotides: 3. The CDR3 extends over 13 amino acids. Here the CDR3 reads CASGTSGSDEQFF. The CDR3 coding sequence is TGTGCCAGCGGGACTAGCGGGAGCGATGAGCAGTTCTTC.

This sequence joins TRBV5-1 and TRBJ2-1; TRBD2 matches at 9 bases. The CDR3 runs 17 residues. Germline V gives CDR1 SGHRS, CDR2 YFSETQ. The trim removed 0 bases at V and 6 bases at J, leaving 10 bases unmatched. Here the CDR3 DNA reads TGCGCCAGCAGCTTGGAGGCGGCGGGAGGGCGGGGCAATGAGCAGTTCTTC. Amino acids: CASSLEAAGGRGNEQFF.

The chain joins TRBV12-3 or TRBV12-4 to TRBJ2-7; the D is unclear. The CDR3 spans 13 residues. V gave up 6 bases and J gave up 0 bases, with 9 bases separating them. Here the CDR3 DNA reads TGTGCCAGCAGCCCCGTCGGCTCCTACGAGCAGTACGTC. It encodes CASSPVGSYEQYV.